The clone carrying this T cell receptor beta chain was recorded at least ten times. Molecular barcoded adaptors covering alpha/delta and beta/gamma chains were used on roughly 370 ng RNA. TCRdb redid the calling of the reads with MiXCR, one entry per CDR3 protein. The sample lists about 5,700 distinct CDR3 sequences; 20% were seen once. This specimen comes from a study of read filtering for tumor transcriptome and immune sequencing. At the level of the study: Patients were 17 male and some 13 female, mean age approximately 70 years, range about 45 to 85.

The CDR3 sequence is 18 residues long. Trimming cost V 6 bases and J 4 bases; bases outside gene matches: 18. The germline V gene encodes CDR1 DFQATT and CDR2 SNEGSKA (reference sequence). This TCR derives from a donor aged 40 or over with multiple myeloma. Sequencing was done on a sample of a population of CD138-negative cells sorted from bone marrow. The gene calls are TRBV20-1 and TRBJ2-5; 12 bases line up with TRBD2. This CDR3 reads CSANDPTSGRRGGETQYF. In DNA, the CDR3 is TGCAGTGCCAATGACCCGACTAGCGGGAGACGGGGTGGAGAGACCCAGTACTTC.